Following are 5 T cell receptor beta chains from one sample sequenced in a study of CD8+CD57+ T cells in acquired aplastic anemia. Patients picked for sequencing had shown CD8+CD57+ cell expansion detected by flow cytometry. Genomic DNA served as template for TCR beta VDJ and CDR3 profiling. Via MiXCR, TCRdb re-called the reads, giving one row per CDR3 protein. The sample contains approximately 260,000 distinct CDR3 sequences, less than 85% of which appear only once. Sequences were obtained from sorted CD4+, CD8+, or CD8+CD57+ T cells (not recorded which) from PBMCs. These receptors were collected from a human donor with aplastic anemia.

Only one count was recorded for this clonotype. The CDR3 DNA reads TGTGCCAGCAGCTTACAAAGAAGAGGGAGGACCGATGAGTTCTTT. Its protein product is CASSLQRRGRTDEFF. The chain carries TRBV7-9 and TRBJ1-1; D call uncertain. The CDR3 has 15 amino acids. V lost 2 bases and J 14 bases, leaving 24 bases between the germline ends. Germline-derived CDR1 and CDR2 are SEHNR and FQNEAQ (reference sequence).

By sample share, this clonotype is medium-sized (0.01 to 0.1%). The V and J genes are TRBV19 and TRBJ2-1, with 10 bases aligning to TRBD2. Germline V gene sequence: CDR1 LNHDA, CDR2 SQIVND (reference sequence). The CDR3 contains 14 residues. V shed 3 bases and J 9 bases; nucleotides not matched to a gene: 5. The CDR3 loop is CASSITSGDIEQFF. The CDR3 region has the DNA TGTGCCAGTAGTATTACTAGCGGGGACATTGAGCAGTTCTTC.

The rearrangement links TRBV5-4 to TRBJ2-5; TRBD2 is a possible D gene (6 bases). From germline, CDR1 is SGHNT and CDR2 YYREEE (reference sequence). This CDR3 comprises 12 residues. Trimming cost V 6 bases and J 5 bases, with 11 bases left between them. CDR3: CASNVTSETQYF. The CDR3 DNA follows: TGTGCCAGCAACGTTACTAGCGAGACCCAGTACTTC.

As to this clonotype: A read error may account for a junction end that differs from germline. CDR3 region: CASGDGGTAAQYFF. The CDR3 DNA follows: TGTGCCAGCGGGGACGGGGGCACCGCTGCGCAGTATTTTTTC. The chain carries TRBV2 and TRBJ2-2; D tentatively fits TRBD1 or TRBD2 (6 bases each). Germline V gene data show CDR1 as SNHLY and CDR2 as FYNNEI. CDR3 size: 14 residues.

About this clonotype: The junction departs from germline at one end; a sequencing error may be responsible. This chain's CDR3 is CASSGGGSPETQYF. DNA for the CDR3: TGTGCCAGCAGCGGAGGGGGCAGCCCAGAGACGCAGTACTTC. The chain is built from TRBV9 and TRBJ2-5; 7 bases align to TRBD1. Looked up from germline, CDR1 is SGDLS and CDR2 is YYNGEE. The CDR3 loop spans 14 amino acids.